The 17 T cell receptor beta chains in this list originate from one sample, sequenced in a study of beta chain features in type 1 diabetes listed by TCRdb under 2018. The library was produced with the immunoSEQ multiplex PCR assay. All of the isolated RNA was reverse transcribed with the High Capacity cDNA Reverse Transcription Kit, so expressed TCRB transcripts were sequenced. In TCRdb, the immuneACCESS table is reduced to in-frame sequences with V and J assigned. These tables do not hold every clone; where another copy was compared, an unresolved V gene accounts for under half, and the others remain unexplained. This sample is represented by some 150,000 clones; 8.5% to 12% of them were singletons. Clones ranked in the top ten supply 1.3% of the sample. Sequenced: naive CD4+ T cells from blood. The cell subset or site label here, explained by the study, means: true naive CD4+ T cells. Source of these receptors: a man between 18 and 29 years old in good health.

V gene TRBV7-8 combines with J gene TRBJ2-6; D is perhaps TRBD1 (6 bases). The CDR3 sequence is 18 residues long. The V gene lost 1 base and the J gene lost 0 bases, with 13 bases spanning the gap. From germline, CDR1 is SGHVS and CDR2 FQNEAQ. The CDR3 DNA is TGTGCCAGCAGCTTAGTCAGGGGCGTTTTCTCTGGGGCCAACGTCCTGACTTTC. Its translation: CASSLVRGVFSGANVLTF.

V usage is TRBV5-1 and J usage is TRBJ2-3; 10 bases line up with TRBD1. With V trimmed by 2 bases and J by 4 bases, 4 bases remained unmatched. The CDR3 totals 15 residues. The germline CDR1 and CDR2 sequences are SGHRS and YFSETQ. The CDR3 nucleotides read TGCGCCAGCAGCTTTCTGACAGGGGGCGCAGATACGCAGTATTTT. Translated, it gives CASSFLTGGADTQYF. Filled out from reference TRBV5-1 and TRBJ2-3, the complete variable domain reads KAGVTQTPRYLIKTRGQQVTLSCSPISGHRSVSWYQQTPGQGLQFLFEYFSETQRNKGNFPGRFSGRQFSNSRSEMNVSTLELGDSALYLCASSFLTGGADTQYFGPGTRLTVL.

This clone was seen repeatedly, ten times or more. The rearrangement links TRBV5-1 to TRBJ1-2; the D is unclear. CDR1 and CDR2 (germline): SGHRS, YFSETQ. V lost 2 bases, J lost 6 bases, and 11 bases lay in between. This CDR3 is built from 13 residues. DNA of the CDR3: TGCGCCAGCAGCTTTGGACGGGAGAATGGCTACACCTTC. It encodes CASSFGRENGYTF.

This clone was seen more than once but under ten times. The chain couples TRBV30 to TRBJ2-7; D not resolved. The CDR3 runs 12 residues. Germline values: CDR1 GTSNPN, CDR2 SVGIG (reference sequence). Trimming removed 0 bases from V and 4 bases from J, with 7 bases in between. In nucleotides, the CDR3 is TGTGCCTGGAGTGTTAGCCAATACGAGCAGTACTTC. This translates into CAWSVSQYEQYF.

This clone was seen ten or more times. V usage is TRBV15 and J usage is TRBJ2-5; possible D gene TRBD1, 6 bases. This CDR3 is 14 amino acids long. V lost 4 bases and J 5 bases, leaving 14 bases between the germline ends. The germline V gene encodes CDR1 LNHNV and CDR2 YYDKDF (reference sequence). CDR3 amino acids: CATSTGQSEETQYF. The DNA of the CDR3 is TGTGCCACCAGCACAGGACAGTCTGAGGAGACCCAGTACTTC.

The chain is built from TRBV7-9 and TRBJ1-1; TRBD1 might be the D (5 bases). CDR3 length: 15 residues. The V end lost 1 base, the J end lost 5 bases, and 14 bases lay between the germline ends. Germline loops: CDR1 SEHNR, CDR2 FQNEAQ (reference sequence). CDR3 DNA sequence: TGTGCCAGCAGCTTAGTTTCCAGGGATGTAACTGAAGCTTTCTTT. Encoded protein: CASSLVSRDVTEAFF.

This clone was picked up many times. The genes are TRBV11-2 and TRBJ2-1; D is possibly TRBD2 (5 bases). Trimming pared 8 bases from V and 5 bases from J, leaving 10 bases between. Germline assignment: CDR1 SGHAT and CDR2 FQNNGV. This CDR3 is 12 amino acids long. CDR3 protein: CASLVEDNEQFF. DNA of the CDR3: TGTGCCAGCCTGGTGGAGGACAATGAGCAGTTCTTC.

The chain employs TRBV30 and TRBJ1-5; 8 positions agree with TRBD1. Germline CDR1 and CDR2: GTSNPN and SVGIG (reference sequence). V shed 2 bases, J shed 0 bases, and the junction held 6 bases outside the gene matches. CDR3 length: 16 amino acids. The CDR3 is CAWSFTGGYSNQPQHF. CDR3 coding DNA: TGTGCCTGGAGTTTTACAGGGGGTTATAGCAATCAGCCCCAGCATTTT.

This clone was observed a handful of times. This chain joins TRBV11-2 and TRBJ2-3; a weak D match, TRBD2 (5 bases). Trimming stripped 3 bases from V and 1 base from J, with 11 bases between. The CDR3 contains 15 residues. Germline-derived CDR1 and CDR2 are SGHAT and FQNNGV. The CDR3 here is CASSLERRRTDTQYF. As DNA, the CDR3 is TGTGCCAGCAGCTTGGAGCGGCGACGCACAGATACGCAGTATTTT.

The table lists this clone with many counts. The rearrangement links TRBV15 to TRBJ2-7, with D unresolved. V lost 3 bases to trimming and J lost 3 bases, with 6 bases between them. The length of the CDR3 is 12 residues. CDR1 LNHNV and CDR2 YYDKDF come from the germline V gene (reference sequence). The CDR3 sequence: CATSSPGYEQYF. CDR3 in DNA: TGTGCCACCAGCAGTCCAGGCTACGAGCAGTACTTC.

The CDR3 here is CASSPEGNQPQHF. The CDR3 DNA reads as TGTGCCAGCAGCCCTGAGGGCAATCAGCCCCAGCATTTT. The genes are TRBV9 and TRBJ1-5; no clear D gene. This CDR3 contains 13 residues. Germline-derived CDR1 and CDR2 are SGDLS and YYNGEE. Trimming took off 4 bases at V and 2 bases at J, with 7 bases between the two ends.

The chain has TRBV2 and TRBJ1-1, with D unresolved. Germline CDR1 and CDR2: SNHLY and FYNNEI. This CDR3 contains 13 residues. V was clipped by 3 bases and J by 0 bases, with 5 bases between them. The CDR3 protein is CASSDHLNTEAFF. In nucleotides, the CDR3 is TGTGCCAGCAGTGATCACTTGAACACTGAAGCTTTCTTT.

The rearrangement joins TRBV6-5 to TRBJ2-6; the match to TRBD1 covers 7 bases. There are 16 residues in the CDR3. Germline CDR1 and CDR2: MNHEY and SVGAGI. V was clipped by 0 bases and J by 2 bases; unmatched bases: 1. CDR3 protein: CASSYSRGPGANVLTF. DNA for the CDR3: TGTGCCAGCAGTTACTCAAGGGGGCCTGGGGCCAACGTCCTGACTTTC.

The table lists this clone with a few counts. V gene TRBV30 combines with J gene TRBJ1-1; D perhaps matches TRBD1 (5 bases). Deletions cut 1 base from V and 11 bases from J, with 11 bases between. The germline CDR1 and CDR2 sequences are GTSNPN and SVGIG (reference sequence). CDR3 size: 11 residues. Written as DNA, the CDR3 is TGTGCCTGGAGTGGCCAGGGTACCGCTTTCTTT. Translating it yields CAWSGQGTAFF. Together with reference TRBV30 and TRBJ1-1, the CDR3 gives the full variable domain: SQTIHQWPATLVQPVGSPLSLECTVEGTSNPNLYWYRQAAGRGLQLLFYSVGIGQISSEVPQNLSASRPQDRQFILSSKKLLLSDSGFYLCAWSGQGTAFFGQGTRLTVV.

The V and J genes are TRBV5-1 and TRBJ2-3, with 7 bases matching TRBD2. CDR1 and CDR2 from the germline V gene are SGHRS and YFSETQ. This CDR3 is built from 14 residues. The V gene end was trimmed by 4 bases and the J gene end by 4 bases; junction bases not matched to a gene: 6. The CDR3 bases are TGCGCCAGCAGCATCGGACGGGGGGCAGATACGCAGTATTTT. Protein product: CASSIGRGADTQYF.

The chain links TRBV5-1 to TRBJ2-1; 16 bases fit TRBD2. The germline V gene encodes CDR1 SGHRS and CDR2 YFSETQ. The CDR3 is 14 amino acids. V shed 4 bases and J 12 bases; nucleotides not matched to a gene: 4. CDR3 loop: CASSGTSGGARQFF. The CDR3 region has the DNA TGCGCCAGCAGCGGGACTAGCGGGGGGGCGAGGCAGTTCTTC.

This clone has a handful of counts. This rearrangement joins TRBV9 to TRBJ1-6, with 7 positions matching TRBD1. Trimming took 4 bases from V and 4 from J; bases not matched to a gene: 14. This CDR3 is 18 amino acids long. Germline lookup yields CDR1 SGDLS and CDR2 YYNGEE. This CDR3 is CASSTQPVTGIYNSPLHF. DNA of the CDR3: TGTGCCAGCAGCACTCAACCCGTGACAGGGATTTATAATTCACCCCTCCACTTT. The variable domain in full, completed from reference TRBV9 and TRBJ1-6, reads DSGVTQTPKHLITATGQRVTLRCSPRSGDLSVYWYQQSLDQGLQFLIQYYNGEERAKGNILERFSAQQFPDLHSELNLSSLELGDSALYFCASSTQPVTGIYNSPLHFGNGTRLTVT.